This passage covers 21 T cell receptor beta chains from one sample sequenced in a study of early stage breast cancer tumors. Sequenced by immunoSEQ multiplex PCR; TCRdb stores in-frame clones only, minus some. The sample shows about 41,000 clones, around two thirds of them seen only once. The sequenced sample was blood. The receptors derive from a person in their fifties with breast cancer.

In nucleotides, the CDR3 is TGTGCCAGCAGTGGTGACAGGGGTCTACGTTCCTACGAGCAGTACTTC. Its protein product is CASSGDRGLRSYEQYF. This chain links TRBV25-1 with TRBJ2-7; 8 positions agree with TRBD1. The CDR3 totals 16 residues. V lost 4 bases and J lost 1; bases outside the gene matches: 9. Germline V lookup: CDR1 MGHDK, CDR2 SYGVNS.

CDR3 in DNA: TGTGCCAGCACTTCAGCCTCCCGCGGCCCCTATGGCTACACCTTC. Encoded protein: CASTSASRGPYGYTF. This chain uses TRBV2 with TRBJ1-2; D is unclear. This CDR3 has 15 amino acids. The V end was cut by 7 bases, the J end by 4 bases, with 19 bases between. CDR1 is SNHLY, CDR2 FYNNEI, per germline.

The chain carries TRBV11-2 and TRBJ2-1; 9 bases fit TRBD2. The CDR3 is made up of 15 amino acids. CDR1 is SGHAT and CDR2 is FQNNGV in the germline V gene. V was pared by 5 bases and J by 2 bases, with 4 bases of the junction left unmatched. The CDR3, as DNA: TGTGCCAGCAGCCCCCGACTAGCGGCCTACAATGAGCAGTTCTTC. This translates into CASSPRLAAYNEQFF. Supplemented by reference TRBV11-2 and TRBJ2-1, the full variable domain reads EAGVAQSPRYKIIEKRQSVAFWCNPISGHATLYWYQQILGQGPKLLIQFQNNGVVDDSQLPKDRFSAERLKGVDSTLKIQPAKLEDSAVYLCASSPRLAAYNEQFFGPGTRLTVL.

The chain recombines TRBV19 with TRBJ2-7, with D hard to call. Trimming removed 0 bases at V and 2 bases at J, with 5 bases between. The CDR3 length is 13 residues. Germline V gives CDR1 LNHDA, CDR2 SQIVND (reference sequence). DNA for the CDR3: TGTGCCAGTAGTATAGATCGAGCCTACGAGCAGTACTTC. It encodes CASSIDRAYEQYF.

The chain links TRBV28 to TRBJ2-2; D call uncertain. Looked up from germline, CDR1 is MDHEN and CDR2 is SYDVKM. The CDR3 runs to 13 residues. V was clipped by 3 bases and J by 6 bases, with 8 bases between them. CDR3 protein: CASSLSSSGELFF. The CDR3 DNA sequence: TGTGCCAGCAGTTTGTCCTCTTCCGGGGAGCTGTTTTTT.

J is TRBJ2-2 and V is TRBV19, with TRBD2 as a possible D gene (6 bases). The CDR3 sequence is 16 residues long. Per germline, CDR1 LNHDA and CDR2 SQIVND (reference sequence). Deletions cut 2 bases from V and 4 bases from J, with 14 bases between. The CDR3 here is CASSILGQGGTGELFF. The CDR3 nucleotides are TGTGCCAGTAGTATATTGGGTCAGGGAGGCACCGGGGAGCTGTTTTTT.

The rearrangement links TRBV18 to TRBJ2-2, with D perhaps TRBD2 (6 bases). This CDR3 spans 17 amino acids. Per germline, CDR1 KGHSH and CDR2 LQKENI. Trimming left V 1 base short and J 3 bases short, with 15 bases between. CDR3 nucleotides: TGTGCCAGCTCACCACGGCGGGACGGATTGGACACCGGGGAGCTGTTTTTT. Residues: CASSPRRDGLDTGELFF.

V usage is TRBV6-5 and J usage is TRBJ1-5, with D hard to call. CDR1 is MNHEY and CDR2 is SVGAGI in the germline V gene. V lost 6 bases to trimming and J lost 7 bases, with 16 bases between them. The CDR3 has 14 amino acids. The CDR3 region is CASRQTLGGQPQHF. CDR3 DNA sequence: TGTGCCAGCAGACAAACGCTCGGCGGCCAGCCCCAGCATTTT.

The CDR3 nucleotides read TGTGCCAGTAGCCATCCCCAGGGTGGCAACCACGAGCAGTACTTC. Translated: CASSHPQGGNHEQYF. The chain joins TRBV19 to TRBJ2-7; D possibly corresponds to TRBD1 (5 bases). Germline V gene sequence: CDR1 LNHDA, CDR2 SQIVND (reference sequence). The CDR3 runs 15 residues. The ends were cut back, 6 bases at V and 5 bases at J, with 20 bases in the middle.

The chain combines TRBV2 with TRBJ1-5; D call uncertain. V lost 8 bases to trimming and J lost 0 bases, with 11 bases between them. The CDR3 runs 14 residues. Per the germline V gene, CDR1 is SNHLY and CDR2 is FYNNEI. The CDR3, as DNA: TGTGCCAGCGGGTACAGAGATAGCAATCAGCCCCAGCATTTT. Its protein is CASGYRDSNQPQHF.

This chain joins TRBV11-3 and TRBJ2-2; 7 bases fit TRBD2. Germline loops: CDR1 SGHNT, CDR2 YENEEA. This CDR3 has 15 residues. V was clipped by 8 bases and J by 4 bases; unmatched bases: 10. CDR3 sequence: CASHALGRATGELFF. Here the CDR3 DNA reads TGTGCCAGCCACGCCCTAGGGAGGGCCACCGGGGAGCTGTTTTTT.

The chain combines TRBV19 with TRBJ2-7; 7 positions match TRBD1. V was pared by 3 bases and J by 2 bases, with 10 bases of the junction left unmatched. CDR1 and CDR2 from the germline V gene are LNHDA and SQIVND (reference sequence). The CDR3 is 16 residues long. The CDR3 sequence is CASSIRLSDRTYEQYF. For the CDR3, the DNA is TGTGCCAGTAGTATCCGACTATCGGACAGGACCTACGAGCAGTACTTC.

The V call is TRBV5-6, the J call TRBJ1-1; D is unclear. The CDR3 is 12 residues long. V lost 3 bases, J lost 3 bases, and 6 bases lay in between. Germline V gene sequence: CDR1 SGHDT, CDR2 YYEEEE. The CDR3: CASSSEDTEAFF. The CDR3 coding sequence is TGTGCCAGCAGCTCGGAGGACACTGAAGCTTTCTTT. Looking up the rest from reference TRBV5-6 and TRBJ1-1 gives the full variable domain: DAGVTQSPTHLIKTRGQQVTLRCSPKSGHDTVSWYQQALGQGPQFIFQYYEEEERQRGNFPDRFSGHQFPNYSSELNVNALLLGDSALYLCASSSEDTEAFFGQGTRLTVV.

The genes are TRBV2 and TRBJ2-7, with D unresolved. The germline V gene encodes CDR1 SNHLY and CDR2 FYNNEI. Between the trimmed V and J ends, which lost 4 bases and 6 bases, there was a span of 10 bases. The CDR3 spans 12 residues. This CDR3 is CASSALLAEQYF. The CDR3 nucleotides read TGTGCCAGCAGTGCCCTTTTAGCCGAGCAGTACTTC.

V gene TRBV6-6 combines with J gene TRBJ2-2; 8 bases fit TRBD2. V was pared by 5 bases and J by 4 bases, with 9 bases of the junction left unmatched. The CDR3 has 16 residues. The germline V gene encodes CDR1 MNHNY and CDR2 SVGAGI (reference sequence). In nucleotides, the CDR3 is TGTGCCAGCAGTACCCCCCAGCGGGGGAGCACCGGGGAGCTGTTTTTT. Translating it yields CASSTPQRGSTGELFF.

The chain's CDR3 is CASSVEDRDPYGYTF. CDR3 nucleotide sequence: TGTGCCAGCAGCGTAGAGGACAGGGACCCTTATGGCTACACCTTC. The chain has TRBV9 and TRBJ1-2; 8 nucleotides match TRBD1. The CDR3 covers 15 residues. Losses at the gene ends were 0 bases for V and 5 bases for J; bases not matched to a gene: 6. Germline V lookup: CDR1 SGDLS, CDR2 YYNGEE.

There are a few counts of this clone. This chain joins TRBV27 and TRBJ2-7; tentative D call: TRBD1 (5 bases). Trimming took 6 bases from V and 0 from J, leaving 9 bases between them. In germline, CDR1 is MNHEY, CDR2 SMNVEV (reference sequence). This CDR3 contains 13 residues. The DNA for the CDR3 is TGTGCCAGCAGAGGCCAGGGCTCCTACGAGCAGTACGTC. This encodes CASRGQGSYEQYV.

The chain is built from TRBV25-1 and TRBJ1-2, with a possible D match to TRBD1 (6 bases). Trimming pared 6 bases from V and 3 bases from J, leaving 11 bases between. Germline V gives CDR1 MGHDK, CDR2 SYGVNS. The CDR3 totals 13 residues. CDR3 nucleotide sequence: TGTGCCAGCAGGGGAGGGGGGGACTATGGCTACACCTTC. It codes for CASRGGGDYGYTF.

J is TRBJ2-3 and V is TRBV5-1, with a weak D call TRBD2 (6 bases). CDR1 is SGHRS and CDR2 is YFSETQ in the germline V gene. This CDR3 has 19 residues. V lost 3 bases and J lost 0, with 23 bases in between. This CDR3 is CASSSDYFRGHPSTDTQYF. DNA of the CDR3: TGCGCCAGCAGCTCGGACTACTTTAGAGGCCACCCTAGCACAGATACGCAGTATTTT. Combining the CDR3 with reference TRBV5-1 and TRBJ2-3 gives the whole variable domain KAGVTQTPRYLIKTRGQQVTLSCSPISGHRSVSWYQQTPGQGLQFLFEYFSETQRNKGNFPGRFSGRQFSNSRSEMNVSTLELGDSALYLCASSSDYFRGHPSTDTQYFGPGTRLTVL.

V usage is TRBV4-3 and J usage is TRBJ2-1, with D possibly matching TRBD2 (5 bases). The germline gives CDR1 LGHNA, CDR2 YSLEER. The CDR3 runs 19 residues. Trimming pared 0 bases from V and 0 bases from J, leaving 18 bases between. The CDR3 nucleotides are TGCGCCAGCAGCCAAGAACCCTCCGAGGGCCCCTACTCCTACAATGAGCAGTTCTTC. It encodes CASSQEPSEGPYSYNEQFF.

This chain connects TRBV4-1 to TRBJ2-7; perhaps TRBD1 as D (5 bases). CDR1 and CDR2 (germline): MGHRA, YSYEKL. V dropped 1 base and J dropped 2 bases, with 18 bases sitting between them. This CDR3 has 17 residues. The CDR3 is CASSQGPQETATYEQYF. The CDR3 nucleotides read TGCGCCAGCAGCCAAGGACCCCAAGAGACAGCCACCTACGAGCAGTACTTC.